This entry describes one T cell receptor beta chain. Antigen specificity is unknown. These data belong to a study of cytomegalovirus exposure and HLA in healthy donors. At the level of the study: When 300 to 500 donors were genotyped, roughly four fifths of them were found to fall in the Caucasian-associated ancestry cluster.

Primers included in the PCR were 60 Vbeta and 13 Jbeta primers. Only in-frame clones appear in the TCRdb table, and some are missing; sequencing was by immunoSEQ multiplex PCR. Of under 150,000 clones in the sample, roughly 85% are singletons; the top ten hold 1.7%. Study results and caveats: Common viral pathogens (according to a later analysis) appeared linked to several of the most significant clusters. Reports indicated that the classifier achieved high specificity and sensitivity in diagnosing cytomegalovirus status.

This clonotype was sampled from a woman aged 25 to 39 in good health and CMV-seronegative. The sequencing sample was made of PBMCs.

CDR3 sequence reads: CASSQDGQDYGYTF. The DNA of the CDR3 is TGTGCCAGCAGCCAAGATGGACAGGACTATGGCTACACCTTC. The rearrangement links TRBV4-2 to TRBJ1-2; 7 bases fit TRBD1. Germline V lookup: CDR1 LGHNA, CDR2 YNFKEQ. This CDR3 comprises 14 residues. The trim removed 0 bases at V and 3 bases at J, leaving 1 base unmatched.